This T cell receptor (beta chain) was identified in a study of T cells after yellow fever vaccination. About the study: Preparing low-cell-number fractions relied on SMART-Seq v4 Ultra Low Input.

Making TCR cDNA involved 5'RACE template switching, which added UMIs and a universal primer site. From the 5' RACE reads, TCRdb called clonotypes with MiXCR, one entry per CDR3 protein. Of some 560,000 distinct CDR3 sequences listed, approximately 16% were seen once; the top ten hold around a sixth. This clonotype was detected only a few times. Its antigen is currently unknown. Study-wide results and caveats: Although the secondary response was weaker, it peaked faster, at day 5 versus 15.

The germline V gene encodes CDR1 DFQATT and CDR2 SNEGSKA (reference sequence). This CDR3 spans 13 amino acids. V was shortened by 1 base and J by 1 base, with 7 bases between the two germline ends. This chain uses TRBV20-1 with TRBJ2-5; D call uncertain. The sequencing used PBMCs, collected about 5 days after the first yellow fever vaccination. The sequence derives from a man between 18 and 29 years old who received the YFV17D yellow fever vaccine. The CDR3 nucleotides are TGCAGTGCTAGAGTCTGGGCCCAAGAGACCCAGTACTTC. Its translation is CSARVWAQETQYF.